The clone carrying this TCR beta chain was detected only once. Its antigen is unidentified. These data come from a study of identical twins. With template switching, a universal primer site was added, and the cDNA carried unique molecular identifiers. TCRdb called the 5' RACE reads again in MiXCR, with one record for every CDR3 protein. The table shows 450,000 to 500,000 distinct CDR3 sequences, with 13% to 15% occurring only once. Study outcomes and limitations: Sequences that were beta out-of-frame showed weaker excess twin sharing. Out-of-frame TCR alpha sharing observed in monozygotic twins exceeded model estimates. Memory repertoires showed no such pattern, whereas abundant cord blood beta clonotypes carried fewer insertions.

CDR1 and CDR2 (germline): SGHRS, YFSETQ. There are 15 residues in the CDR3. Unmatched junction bases numbered 5, after V lost 0 bases and J lost 4 bases. A further study also used this sample, focusing on yellow fever vaccine responses in identical twins.

This TCR came from a woman aged 18 to 35 in good health. The genes are TRBV5-1 and TRBJ2-7; 9 positions match TRBD2. Sequenced input: CD4+ T cells sorted from blood. CDR3 DNA: TGCGCCAGCAGCTTGGAAGCGGGAGGTGGATACGAGCAGTACTTC. Translated: CASSLEAGGGYEQYF. Looking up the rest from reference TRBV5-1 and TRBJ2-7 gives the full variable domain: KAGVTQTPRYLIKTRGQQVTLSCSPISGHRSVSWYQQTPGQGLQFLFEYFSETQRNKGNFPGRFSGRQFSNSRSEMNVSTLELGDSALYLCASSLEAGGGYEQYFGPGTRLTVT.